Following are 32 T cell receptor beta chains from one sample sequenced in a study of Graves' ophthalmopathy and Graves' hyperthyroidism. RNA transcripts provided the template for amplifying TCR beta CDR3 regions. Second-round multiplex PCR came after a first-round RT-PCR that employed HTBI primers. MiXCR, run by TCRdb on the multiplex PCR reads, gives a single entry per CDR3 protein. The top ten clones hold about 3.3% of a sample with 600,000 to 700,000 distinct CDR3 sequences, about two fifths of them seen once. The specimen was peripheral blood. The receptors derive from an adult man with Graves' ophthalmopathy.

Here the CDR3 reads CASSPPPEDEQYF. CDR3 nucleotides: TGTGCCAGCAGCCCCCCGCCAGAGGACGAGCAGTACTTC. The chain is built from TRBV7-9 and TRBJ2-7; D not certain. The CDR3 is 13 amino acids. Trimming cost V 5 bases and J 5 bases, with 13 bases left between them. The germline V gene encodes CDR1 SEHNR and CDR2 FQNEAQ (reference sequence).

J is TRBJ2-5 and V is TRBV7-2; 7 bases map to TRBD2. This CDR3 contains 15 residues. Trimming at V came to 5 bases and at J to 4 bases, leaving 10 bases not matched to a gene. In germline, CDR1 is SGHTA, CDR2 FQGNSA. CDR3 nucleotides: TGTGCCAGCAGCCTCCTTACCCCGGGGGGAGAGACCCAGTACTTC. Translating gives CASSLLTPGGETQYF.

The V call is TRBV9, the J call TRBJ1-6; D is uncertain. The V and J ends lost 5 bases and 7 bases respectively, with 10 bases between them. CDR3 length: 13 amino acids. Germline CDR1 SGDLS, CDR2 YYNGEE. The CDR3 nucleotides are TGTGCCAGCAGTTTATCCTGGAATTCACCCCTCCACTTT. This codes for CASSLSWNSPLHF. The full variable domain, with the rest looked up from reference TRBV9 and TRBJ1-6, is DSGVTQTPKHLITATGQRVTLRCSPRSGDLSVYWYQQSLDQGLQFLIQYYNGEERAKGNILERFSAQQFPDLHSELNLSSLELGDSALYFCASSLSWNSPLHFGNGTRLTVT.

As to this clonotype: One end of the junction does not line up with germline, which may come from a read error. J is TRBJ2-5 and V is TRBV20-1, with TRBD2 as a possible D gene (6 bases). CDR1 and CDR2 (germline): DFQATT, SNEGSKA (reference sequence). The CDR3 is made up of 16 amino acids. This CDR3 reads CSAGERRRAVPETQYF. The CDR3 nucleotides are TGCAGTGCTGGAGAGCGCCGGAGGGCGGTCCCAGAGACCCAGTACTTC.

The genes are TRBV7-2 and TRBJ2-5; 8 bases agree with TRBD1. J was trimmed by 11 bases and V by 3 bases; bases with no gene match: 11. Germline loops: CDR1 SGHTA, CDR2 FQGNSA. This CDR3 has 14 amino acids. The CDR3 sequence: CASSFSGTGPTQYF. CDR3 in DNA: TGTGCCAGCAGCTTCTCAGGGACAGGTCCGACACAGTACTTC.

The rearrangement links TRBV12-3 or TRBV12-4 to TRBJ2-2; 11 nucleotides agree with TRBD2. This CDR3 comprises 15 residues. The trim removed 5 bases at V and 6 bases at J, leaving 5 bases unmatched. CDR3 nucleotides: TGTGCCAGCAGTCCTAGCGGGAGGCTTTCCGGGGAGCTGTTTTTT. It codes for CASSPSGRLSGELFF.

This clonotype was observed many times. The gene calls are TRBV2 and TRBJ1-1, with 8 bases fitting TRBD1. With 8 bases clipped from V and 7 bases from J, the junction kept 6 bases outside the gene matches. Germline assignment: CDR1 SNHLY and CDR2 FYNNEI. CDR3 length: 12 residues. Written as DNA, the CDR3 is TGTGCCAGCCTCGGGGGGACAGGTGAAGCTTTCTTT. This sequence encodes CASLGGTGEAFF.

This clonotype occurred many times. The V call is TRBV12-3 or TRBV12-4, the J call TRBJ1-1, with 8 nucleotides matching TRBD1. The CDR3 loop spans 13 amino acids. V dropped 11 bases and J dropped 6; count of bases not matched to a gene: 11. CDR3 residues: CAVSGGEVAEAFF. In DNA, the CDR3 is TGTGCCGTCTCAGGGGGCGAGGTCGCTGAAGCTTTCTTT.

A note on this clonotype: With a much larger clone just one base away, this may be a read error. Since the CDR3 does not end with the conserved phenylalanine or tryptophan, this likely comes from a read error. This chain joins TRBV20-1 and TRBJ2-7; 7 bases map to TRBD1. V lost 7 bases, J lost 3 bases, and 3 bases stayed unmatched. Germline values: CDR1 DFQATT, CDR2 SNEGSKA (reference sequence). The CDR3 runs 11 residues. CDR3: CSVGQDYEQYL. The CDR3 DNA is TGCAGTGTCGGACAGGACTACGAGCAGTACCTC.

This clonotype was detected many times. The rearrangement uses TRBV24-1 and TRBJ2-5; 7 bases are a match to TRBD1. The CDR3 is made up of 14 amino acids. Germline values: CDR1 KGHDR, CDR2 SFDVKD. V shed 3 bases, J shed 5 bases, and the junction held 5 bases outside the gene matches. CDR3 region: CATSDEQGSETQYF. CDR3 in DNA: TGTGCCACCAGTGATGAACAGGGGAGCGAGACCCAGTACTTC.

This clonotype appeared once. The chain employs TRBV29-1 and TRBJ1-4; no clear D. Germline V gene lookup returns CDR1 SQVTM and CDR2 ANQGSEA. This CDR3 has 12 residues. CDR3 bases: TGCAGTTACGGTCCGGCGAGTGAAAAACTGTTTTTT. Protein product: CSYGPASEKLFF. Looking up the rest from reference TRBV29-1 and TRBJ1-4 gives the full variable domain: SAVISQKPSRDICQRGTSLTIQCQVDSQVTMMFWYRQQPGQSLTLIATANQGSEATYESGFVIDKFPISRPNLTFSTLTVSNMSPEDSSIYLCSYGPASEKLFFGSGTQLSVL.

The chain carries TRBV9 and TRBJ1-1; possible D gene TRBD1, 6 bases. V was shortened by 0 bases and J by 6 bases, with 15 bases between the two germline ends. This CDR3 is 15 amino acids long. The germline gives CDR1 SGDLS, CDR2 YYNGEE. CDR3 residues: CASSVGSGATPEAFF. The CDR3 nucleotides read TGTGCCAGCAGCGTAGGATCGGGGGCGACACCTGAAGCTTTCTTT.

The chain has TRBV29-1 and TRBJ2-2; 14 bases agree with TRBD2. CDR1 and CDR2 from the germline V gene are SQVTM and ANQGSEA. Germline trimming cut 6 bases from V and 7 bases from J; bases unmatched to any gene: 10. This CDR3 comprises 16 residues. The CDR3 coding sequence is TGCAGCGTACCGGGACTAGCGGGAGTGGGGCACGGGGAGCTGTTTTTT. Protein product: CSVPGLAGVGHGELFF.

The count of this clonotype is one. The chain employs TRBV20-1 and TRBJ1-5; D ambiguous. Trimming cost V 2 bases and J 4 bases, with 15 bases left between them. The CDR3 has 15 amino acids. Germline CDR1 DFQATT, CDR2 SNEGSKA (reference sequence). CDR3 residues: CSARPGSTPNQPQHF. CDR3 nucleotides: TGCAGTGCTAGACCCGGGTCGACACCTAATCAGCCCCAGCATTTT.

This clonotype was counted at least ten times. The CDR3 region has the DNA TGTGCCAGCAGCCACGACACCTCCTACGAGCAGTACTTC. Its translation: CASSHDTSYEQYF. The V and J genes are TRBV12-3 or TRBV12-4 and TRBJ2-7; D not resolved. Trimming took 6 bases from V and 0 from J, leaving 9 bases between them. The CDR3 loop spans 13 amino acids.

In nucleotides, the CDR3 is TGCAGCTTATTCCCAGGGGCTGGAAACACCATATATTTT. Protein: CSLFPGAGNTIYF. The chain uses TRBV29-1 and TRBJ1-3; D might be TRBD1 (6 bases). This CDR3 spans 13 amino acids. Deletions cut 8 bases from V and 2 bases from J, with 13 bases between. Germline V CDR1 and CDR2: SQVTM, ANQGSEA.

This clonotype has only one observation. The rearrangement links TRBV10-3 to TRBJ2-5, with 8 bases that match TRBD2. The CDR3 totals 12 residues. Trimming cost V 6 bases and J 7 bases; bases outside gene matches: 4. Per the germline V gene, CDR1 is ENHRY and CDR2 is SYGVKD. The CDR3: CAISGGAGTQYF. As DNA, the CDR3 is TGTGCCATCAGCGGGGGGGCCGGGACCCAGTACTTC.

The chain combines TRBV5-1 with TRBJ2-7; the match to TRBD1 covers 8 bases. This CDR3 contains 18 residues. J lost 0 bases, V lost 4 bases, and 15 bases had no gene match. In germline, CDR1 is SGHRS, CDR2 YFSETQ. CDR3 nucleotide sequence: TGCGCCAGCAGCCAAGTTGGACTCCGGGACAGGCCCTCCTACGAGCAGTACTTC. It codes for CASSQVGLRDRPSYEQYF.

This chain connects TRBV3-1 to TRBJ2-7; D is perhaps TRBD2 (6 bases). The V and J ends lost 4 bases and 4 bases respectively, with 17 bases between them. The CDR3 spans 15 residues. CDR1 and CDR2 (germline): LGHDT, YNNKEL (reference sequence). The CDR3 protein is CASSLAAGGEYEQYF. CDR3 in DNA: TGTGCCAGCAGCCTCGCCGCCGGGGGTGAGTACGAGCAGTACTTC.

This clonotype was counted between two and nine times. The V call is TRBV7-6, the J call TRBJ1-1; 12 nucleotides line up with TRBD1. The V segment lost 2 bases and the J segment 3 bases; nucleotides outside the gene matches: 10. The CDR3 totals 18 residues. The germline V gene encodes CDR1 SGHVS and CDR2 FNYEAQ. CDR3 sequence: CASSLKRGDRGLYTEAFF. The DNA for the CDR3 is TGTGCCAGCAGCTTAAAGAGGGGGGACAGGGGGCTGTACACTGAAGCTTTCTTT. Complete variable domain (other parts from reference TRBV7-6 and TRBJ1-1): GAGVSQSPRYKVTKRGQDVALRCDPISGHVSLYWYRQALGQGPEFLTYFNYEAQQDKSGLPNDRFSAERPEGSISTLTIQRTEQRDSAMYRCASSLKRGDRGLYTEAFFGQGTRLTVV.

This clonotype was observed a single time. This sequence may be a read error, since a much larger clone differs from it by one base. The J gene is TRBJ2-6, the V gene TRBV24-1; tentative D call: TRBD1 (5 bases). The CDR3 loop spans 14 amino acids. Germline V gene lookup returns CDR1 KGHDR and CDR2 SFDVKD. The CDR3 nucleotides read TGTGCCAGCAGTTGGAGACAGGGGGCCAACGTCCTGACTTTC. This sequence encodes CASSWRQGANVLTF.

The genes are TRBV25-1 and TRBJ1-2; perhaps TRBD1 as D (5 bases). This CDR3 contains 14 residues. Deletions cut 2 bases from V and 6 bases from J, with 13 bases between. The V gene's germline CDR1 is MGHDK and CDR2 SYGVNS. In DNA, the CDR3 is TGTGCCAGCAGTGAAGGGACCGTCCGGAATGGCTACACCTTC. Translating gives CASSEGTVRNGYTF.

This clonotype was seen only once. Compared with germline, one end of the junction differs, possibly owing to a read error. V gene TRBV10-3 combines with J gene TRBJ1-1, with D maybe TRBD1 (5 bases). Germline CDR1 and CDR2: ENHRY and SYGVKD. This CDR3 spans 18 amino acids. In DNA, the CDR3 is TGTGCCAGCAGTGCCCTCCTTTTCCTCAGGGCGAAAGGCACTGAAGCTTTCTTT. It specifies CASSALLFLRAKGTEAFF.

This clonotype appeared many times. The chain combines TRBV7-2 with TRBJ1-5, with D possibly being TRBD1 (5 bases). V was cut by 2 bases and J by 9 bases, with 8 bases left in between. This CDR3 has 12 residues. Germline V lookup: CDR1 SGHTA, CDR2 FQGNSA. Here the CDR3 reads CASSLRGGPQHF. The CDR3 coding sequence is TGTGCCAGCAGCTTAAGGGGTGGGCCCCAGCATTTT.

The table lists this clonotype with many counts. V and J are TRBV7-6 and TRBJ2-7; tentative D call: TRBD1 (7 bases). CDR1 is SGHVS, CDR2 FNYEAQ, per germline. The CDR3 contains 19 residues. V lost 3 bases to trimming and J lost 5 bases, with 29 bases between them. The CDR3 loop reads CASSFLLAFPGQTNHEQYF. The CDR3 DNA reads as TGTGCCAGCAGCTTTCTCCTAGCGTTTCCGGGACAGACGAACCACGAGCAGTACTTC.

The rearrangement uses TRBV12-3 or TRBV12-4 and TRBJ2-7; D may be TRBD2 (6 bases). The CDR3 is made up of 15 amino acids. Between the trimmed V and J ends, which lost 4 bases and 2 bases, there was a span of 15 bases. CDR3 loop: CASSYLAGPPYEQYF. The CDR3 DNA sequence: TGTGCCAGCAGTTACTTGGCGGGGCCACCCTACGAGCAGTACTTC.

This clonotype was observed a handful of times. The chain employs TRBV5-1 and TRBJ2-7, with D possibly matching TRBD2 (7 bases). The V gene lost 2 bases and the J gene lost 5 bases, with 14 bases spanning the gap. Germline V gives CDR1 SGHRS, CDR2 YFSETQ. The CDR3 covers 14 residues. The CDR3 DNA is TGCGCCAGCAGCTTACGGGGGGCGCGGGACGAGCAGTACTTC. This gives the protein CASSLRGARDEQYF.

This clonotype occurred a few times. CDR3 in amino acids: CASSYSISGWYTEAFF. In DNA, the CDR3 is TGTGCCAGCAGTTACTCGATATCCGGGTGGTACACTGAAGCTTTCTTT. V is TRBV6-5 and J is TRBJ1-1; D is uncertain. The CDR3 extends over 16 amino acids. Trimming cost V 0 bases and J 3 bases, with 14 bases left between them. The V gene's germline CDR1 is MNHEY and CDR2 SVGAGI.

This clonotype turned up a few times. CDR3 region: CASSEWGDGYTF. In DNA, the CDR3 is TGTGCCAGCAGTGAATGGGGGGATGGCTACACCTTC. This chain joins TRBV6-1 and TRBJ1-2, with TRBD1 as a possible D gene (5 bases). The CDR3 sequence is 12 residues long. CDR1 and CDR2 from the germline V gene are MNHNS and SASEGT. V was trimmed by 2 bases and J by 6 bases, leaving 7 bases between them.

This clonotype has ten or more counts. An end of the junction differs from the germline gene, which may be a read error. The J gene is TRBJ2-7, the V gene TRBV7-7; the D call may be TRBD1 or TRBD2 (5 bases each). CDR3 size: 12 residues. Germline CDR1 and CDR2: SSHAT and FNYEAQ (reference sequence). The CDR3 sequence is CASMGDNYEQYF. The CDR3 bases are TGTGCTAGCATGGGGGATAACTACGAGCAGTACTTC. Full variable domain (rest looked up from reference TRBV7-7 and TRBJ2-7): GAGVSQSPRYKVTKRGQDVTLRCDPISSHATLYWYQQALGQGPEFLTYFNYEAQPDKSGLPSDRFSAERPEGSISTLTIQRTEQRDSAMYRCASMGDNYEQYFGPGTRLTVT.

This clonotype was seen a handful of times. The rearrangement joins TRBV27 to TRBJ2-7; the match to TRBD1 covers 8 bases. The CDR3 has 14 residues. After removal of 5 bases from V and 3 bases from J, the junction contained 6 bases not matched to a gene. In germline, CDR1 is MNHEY, CDR2 SMNVEV (reference sequence). Written as DNA, the CDR3 is TGTGCCAGCAGTACCCTCAGGGGGCACTACGAGCAGTACTTC. It codes for CASSTLRGHYEQYF.

The CDR3 here is CASTRGQSSEAFF. CDR3 nucleotide sequence: TGTGCCTCAACACGGGGACAGAGCTCTGAAGCTTTCTTT. The rearrangement joins TRBV7-9 to TRBJ1-1, with 7 nucleotides matching TRBD1. V shed 11 bases, J shed 6 bases, and the junction held 12 bases outside the gene matches. Germline assignment: CDR1 SEHNR and CDR2 FQNEAQ (reference sequence). The CDR3 runs 13 residues.